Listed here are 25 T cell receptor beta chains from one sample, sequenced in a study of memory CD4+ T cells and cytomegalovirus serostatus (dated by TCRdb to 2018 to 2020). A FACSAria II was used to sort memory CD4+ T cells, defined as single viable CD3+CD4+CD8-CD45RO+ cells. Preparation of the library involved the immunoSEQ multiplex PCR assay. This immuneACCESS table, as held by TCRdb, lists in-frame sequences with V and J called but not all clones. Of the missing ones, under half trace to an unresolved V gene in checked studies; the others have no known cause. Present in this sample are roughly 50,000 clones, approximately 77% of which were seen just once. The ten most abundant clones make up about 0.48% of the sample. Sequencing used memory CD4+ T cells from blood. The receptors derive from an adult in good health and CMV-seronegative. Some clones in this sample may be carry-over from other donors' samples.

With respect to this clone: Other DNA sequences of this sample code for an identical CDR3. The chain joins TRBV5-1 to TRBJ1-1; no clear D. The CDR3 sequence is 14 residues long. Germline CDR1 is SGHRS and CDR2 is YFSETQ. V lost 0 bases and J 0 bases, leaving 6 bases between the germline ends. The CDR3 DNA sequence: TGCGCCAGCAGCTTGGGTCAGATGAACACTGAAGCTTTCTTT. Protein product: CASSLGQMNTEAFF.

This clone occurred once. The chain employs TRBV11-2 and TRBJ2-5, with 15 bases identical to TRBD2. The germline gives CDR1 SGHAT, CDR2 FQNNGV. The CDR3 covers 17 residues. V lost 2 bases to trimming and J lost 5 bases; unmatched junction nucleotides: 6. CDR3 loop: CASSLRTSGRAKETQYF. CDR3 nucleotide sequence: TGTGCCAGCAGCTTACGGACTAGCGGGAGGGCCAAGGAGACCCAGTACTTC.

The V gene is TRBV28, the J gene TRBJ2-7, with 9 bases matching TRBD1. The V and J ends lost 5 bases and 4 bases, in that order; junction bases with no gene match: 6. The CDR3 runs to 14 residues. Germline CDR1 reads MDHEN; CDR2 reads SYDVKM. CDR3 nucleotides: TGTGCCAGCAGTCCCGGGACAGGGAGGTACGAGCAGTACTTC. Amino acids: CASSPGTGRYEQYF.

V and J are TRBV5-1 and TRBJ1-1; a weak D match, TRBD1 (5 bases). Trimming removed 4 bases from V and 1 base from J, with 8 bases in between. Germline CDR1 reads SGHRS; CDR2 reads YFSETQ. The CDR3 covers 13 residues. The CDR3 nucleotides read TGCGCCAGCAGCCCCAGGGAGAACACTGAAGCTTTCTTT. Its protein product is CASSPRENTEAFF.

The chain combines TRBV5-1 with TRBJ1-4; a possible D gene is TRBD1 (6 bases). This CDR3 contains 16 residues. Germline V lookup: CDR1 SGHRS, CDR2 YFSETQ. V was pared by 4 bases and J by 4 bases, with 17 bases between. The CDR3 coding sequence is TGCGCCAGCAGCATCGGTCCCCGAGGGGGTAATGAAAAACTGTTTTTT. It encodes CASSIGPRGGNEKLFF.

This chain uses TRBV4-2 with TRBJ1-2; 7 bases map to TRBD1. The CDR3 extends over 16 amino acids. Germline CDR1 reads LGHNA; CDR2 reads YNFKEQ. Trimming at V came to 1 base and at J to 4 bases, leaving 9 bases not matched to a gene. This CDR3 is CASSQGDIAGGYGYTF. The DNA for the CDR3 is TGTGCCAGCAGCCAAGGGGACATCGCAGGGGGCTATGGCTACACCTTC.

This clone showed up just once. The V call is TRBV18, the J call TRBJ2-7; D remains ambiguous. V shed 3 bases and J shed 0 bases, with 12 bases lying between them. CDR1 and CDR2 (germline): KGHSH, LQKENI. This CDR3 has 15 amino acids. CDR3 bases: TGTGCCAGCTCACCGAGACGTACAGCCTCCTACGAGCAGTACTTC. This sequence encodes CASSPRRTASYEQYF. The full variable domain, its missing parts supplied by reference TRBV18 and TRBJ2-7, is NAGVMQNPRHLVRRRGQEARLRCSPMKGHSHVYWYRQLPEEGLKFMVYLQKENIIDESGMPKERFSAEFPKEGPSILRIQQVVRGDSAAYFCASSPRRTASYEQYFGPGTRLTVT.

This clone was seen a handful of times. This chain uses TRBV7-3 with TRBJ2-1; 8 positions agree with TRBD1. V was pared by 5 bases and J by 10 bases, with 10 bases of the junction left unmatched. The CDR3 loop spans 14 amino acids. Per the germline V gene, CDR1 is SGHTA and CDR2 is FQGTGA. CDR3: CASSASWTGNEQFF. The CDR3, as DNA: TGTGCCAGCAGCGCCAGTTGGACAGGGAACGAGCAGTTCTTC.

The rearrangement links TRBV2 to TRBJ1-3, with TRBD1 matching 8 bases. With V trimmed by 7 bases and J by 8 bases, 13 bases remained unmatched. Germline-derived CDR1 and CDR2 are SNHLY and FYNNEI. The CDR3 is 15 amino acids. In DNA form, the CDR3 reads TGTGCCAGCAATGAGGGTCGGACAGGGAGGGACACCATATATTTT. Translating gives CASNEGRTGRDTIYF.

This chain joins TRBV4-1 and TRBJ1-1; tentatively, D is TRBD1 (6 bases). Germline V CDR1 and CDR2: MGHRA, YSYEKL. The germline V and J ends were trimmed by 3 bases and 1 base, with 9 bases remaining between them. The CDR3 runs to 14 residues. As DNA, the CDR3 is TGCGCCAGCAGCCAGGCGGACAGGAACACTGAAGCTTTCTTT. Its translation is CASSQADRNTEAFF.

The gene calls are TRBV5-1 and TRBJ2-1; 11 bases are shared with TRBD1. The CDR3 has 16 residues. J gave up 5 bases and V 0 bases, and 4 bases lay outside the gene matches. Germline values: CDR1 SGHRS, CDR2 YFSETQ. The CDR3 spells CASSLAGDRGNNEQFF. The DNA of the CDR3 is TGCGCCAGCAGCTTGGCGGGGGACAGGGGGAACAATGAGCAGTTCTTC.

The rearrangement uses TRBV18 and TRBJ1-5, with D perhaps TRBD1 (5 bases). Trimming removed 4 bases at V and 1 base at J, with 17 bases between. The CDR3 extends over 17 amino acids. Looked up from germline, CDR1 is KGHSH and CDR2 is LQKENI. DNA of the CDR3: TGTGCCAGCTCACTTGGCAGCTCTAGGGGAAGCAATCAGCCCCAGCATTTT. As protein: CASSLGSSRGSNQPQHF.

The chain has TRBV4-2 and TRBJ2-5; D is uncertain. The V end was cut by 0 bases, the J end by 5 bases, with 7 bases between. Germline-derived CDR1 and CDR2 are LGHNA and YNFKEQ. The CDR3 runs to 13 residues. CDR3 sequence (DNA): TGTGCCAGCAGCCAAGAGCTGGGGGAGACCCAGTACTTC. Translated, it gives CASSQELGETQYF.

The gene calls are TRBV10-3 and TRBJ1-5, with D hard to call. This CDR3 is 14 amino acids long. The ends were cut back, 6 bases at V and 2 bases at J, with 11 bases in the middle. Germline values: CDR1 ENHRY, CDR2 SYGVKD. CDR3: CAIRAGEGNQPQHF. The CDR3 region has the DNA TGTGCCATCAGGGCGGGAGAGGGCAATCAGCCCCAGCATTTT.

CDR3 bases: TGTGCAAGCCACGGGGGGACAGGGAACTATGGCTACACCTTC. Translated: CASHGGTGNYGYTF. This chain uses TRBV18 with TRBJ1-2; 9 positions match TRBD1. Germline V lookup: CDR1 KGHSH, CDR2 LQKENI. The CDR3 loop spans 14 amino acids.

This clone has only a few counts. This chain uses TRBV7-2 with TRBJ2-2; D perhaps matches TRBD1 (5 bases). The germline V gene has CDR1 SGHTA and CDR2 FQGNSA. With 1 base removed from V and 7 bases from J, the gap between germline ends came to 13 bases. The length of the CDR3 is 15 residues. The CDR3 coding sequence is TGTGCCAGCAGCTTAGTCTGGGGCGGAAGCGGGGAGCTGTTTTTT. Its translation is CASSLVWGGSGELFF.

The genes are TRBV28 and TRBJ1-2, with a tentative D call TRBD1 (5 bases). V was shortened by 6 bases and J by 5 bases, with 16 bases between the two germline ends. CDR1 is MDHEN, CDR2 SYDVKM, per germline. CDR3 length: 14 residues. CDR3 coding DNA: TGTGCCAGCAGCCCCCCACAGGTACCTTATGGCTACACCTTC. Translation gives CASSPPQVPYGYTF.

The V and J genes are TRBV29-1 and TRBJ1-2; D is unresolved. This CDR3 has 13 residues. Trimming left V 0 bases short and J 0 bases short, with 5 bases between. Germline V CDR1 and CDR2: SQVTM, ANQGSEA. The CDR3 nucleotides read TGCAGCGTTGAAGACGGCCCTAACTATGGCTACACCTTC. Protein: CSVEDGPNYGYTF. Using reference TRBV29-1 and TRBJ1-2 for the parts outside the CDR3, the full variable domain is SAVISQKPSRDICQRGTSLTIQCQVDSQVTMMFWYRQQPGQSLTLIATANQGSEATYESGFVIDKFPISRPNLTFSTLTVSNMSPEDSSIYLCSVEDGPNYGYTFGSGTRLTVV.

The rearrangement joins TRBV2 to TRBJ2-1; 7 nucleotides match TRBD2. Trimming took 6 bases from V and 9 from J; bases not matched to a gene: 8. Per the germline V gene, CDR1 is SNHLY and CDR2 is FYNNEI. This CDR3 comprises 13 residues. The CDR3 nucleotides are TGTGCCAGCAGAAACGGACTAGGTGGTGAGCAGTTCTTC. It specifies CASRNGLGGEQFF.

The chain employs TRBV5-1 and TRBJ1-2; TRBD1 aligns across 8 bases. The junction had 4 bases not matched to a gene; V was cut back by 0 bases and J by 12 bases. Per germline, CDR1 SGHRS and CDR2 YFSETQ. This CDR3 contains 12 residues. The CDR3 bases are TGCGCCAGCAGCTTGGCGGGGGGACAGGACACCTTC. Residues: CASSLAGGQDTF. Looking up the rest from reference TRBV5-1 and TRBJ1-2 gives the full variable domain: KAGVTQTPRYLIKTRGQQVTLSCSPISGHRSVSWYQQTPGQGLQFLFEYFSETQRNKGNFPGRFSGRQFSNSRSEMNVSTLELGDSALYLCASSLAGGQDTFGSGTRLTVV.

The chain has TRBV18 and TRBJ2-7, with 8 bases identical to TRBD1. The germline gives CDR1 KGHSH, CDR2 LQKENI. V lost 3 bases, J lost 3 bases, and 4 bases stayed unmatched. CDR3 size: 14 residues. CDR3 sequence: CASSPGTGGYEQYF. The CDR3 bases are TGTGCCAGCTCACCGGGAACAGGGGGCTACGAGCAGTACTTC.

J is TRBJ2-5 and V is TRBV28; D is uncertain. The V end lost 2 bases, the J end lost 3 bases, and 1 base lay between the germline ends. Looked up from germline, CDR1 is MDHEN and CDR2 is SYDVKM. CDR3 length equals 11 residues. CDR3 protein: CASSLKETQYF. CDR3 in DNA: TGTGCCAGCAGTTTAAAAGAGACCCAGTACTTC.

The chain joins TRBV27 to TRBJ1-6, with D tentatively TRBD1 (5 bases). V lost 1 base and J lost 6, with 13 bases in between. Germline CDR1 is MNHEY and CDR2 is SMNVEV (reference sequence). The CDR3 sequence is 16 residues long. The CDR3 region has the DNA TGTGCCAGCAGTTTATTACCGGGGCCCCCTAATTCACCCCTCCACTTT. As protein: CASSLLPGPPNSPLHF.

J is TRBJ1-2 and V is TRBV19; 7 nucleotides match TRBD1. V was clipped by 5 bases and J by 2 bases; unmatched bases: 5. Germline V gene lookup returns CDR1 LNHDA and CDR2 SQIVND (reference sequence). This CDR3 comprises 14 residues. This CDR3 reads CASSQQGTNYGYTF. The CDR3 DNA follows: TGTGCCAGTAGTCAACAGGGGACGAACTATGGCTACACCTTC. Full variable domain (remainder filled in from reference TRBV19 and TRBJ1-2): DGGITQSPKYLFRKEGQNVTLSCEQNLNHDAMYWYRQDPGQGLRLIYYSQIVNDFQKGDIAEGYSVSREKKESFPLTVTSAQKNPTAFYLCASSQQGTNYGYTFGSGTRLTVV.

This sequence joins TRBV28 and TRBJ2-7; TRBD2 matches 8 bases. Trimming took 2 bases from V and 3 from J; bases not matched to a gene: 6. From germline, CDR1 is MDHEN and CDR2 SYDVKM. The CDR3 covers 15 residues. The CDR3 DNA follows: TGTGCCAGCAGTTTAATGCGTGGGACTAGCTACGAGCAGTACTTC. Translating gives CASSLMRGTSYEQYF.